These 25 T cell receptor beta chains originate from one sample sequenced in a study of blood T cell repertoires in COVID-19. Using immunoSEQ multiplex PCR, the repertoire was profiled, and TCRdb retains in-frame clones only, with some absent. The profile shows roughly 670,000 clones, 70% to 90% of them singletons. Material for sequencing was peripheral blood. These receptors were obtained from a woman under 30 with acute or convalescent COVID-19.

The rearrangement links TRBV27 to TRBJ1-4; D not certain. The CDR3 has 16 residues. CDR1 is MNHEY and CDR2 is SMNVEV in the germline V gene (reference sequence). The ends were cut back, 3 bases at V and 7 bases at J, with 18 bases in the middle. The CDR3 loop reads CASSFSTWTGGEKLFF. CDR3 in DNA: TGTGCCAGCAGTTTTTCTACTTGGACGGGAGGTGAAAAACTGTTTTTT.

A single count supports this clone. The rearrangement joins TRBV30 to TRBJ2-7; TRBD1 agrees at 7 bases. Germline trimming cut 0 bases from V and 2 bases from J; bases unmatched to any gene: 7. Germline CDR1 is GTSNPN and CDR2 is SVGIG (reference sequence). CDR3 length equals 15 residues. This CDR3 reads CAWSVLRGLAYEQYF. The CDR3 coding sequence is TGTGCCTGGAGTGTTCTGAGGGGGCTAGCCTACGAGCAGTACTTC.

The chain recombines TRBV5-1 with TRBJ1-1, with a possible D match to TRBD1 (5 bases). The length of the CDR3 is 14 residues. V was pared by 0 bases and J by 5 bases, with 11 bases between. Per germline, CDR1 SGHRS and CDR2 YFSETQ. CDR3 in DNA: TGCGCCAGCAGCTTGGAAGGGGCTAGGACTGAAGCTTTCTTT. It is translated as CASSLEGARTEAFF. Supplemented by reference TRBV5-1 and TRBJ1-1, the full variable domain reads KAGVTQTPRYLIKTRGQQVTLSCSPISGHRSVSWYQQTPGQGLQFLFEYFSETQRNKGNFPGRFSGRQFSNSRSEMNVSTLELGDSALYLCASSLEGARTEAFFGQGTRLTVV.

V gene TRBV24-1 combines with J gene TRBJ2-5, with D possibly matching TRBD2 (6 bases). The CDR3 runs to 13 residues. Germline CDR1 and CDR2: KGHDR and SFDVKD. V lost 2 bases to trimming and J lost 11 bases, with 14 bases between them. The CDR3 DNA reads as TGTGCCACCAGTGATTCTGGGGGGACGGTGCAGTACTTC. Translated, it gives CATSDSGGTVQYF.

V gene TRBV7-9 combines with J gene TRBJ1-1; perhaps TRBD1 as D (5 bases). The CDR3 spans 15 residues. V shed 3 bases and J shed 1 base, with 12 bases lying between them. Germline V gene data show CDR1 as SEHNR and CDR2 as FQNEAQ (reference sequence). The CDR3 bases are TGTGCCAGCAGCTTGGAGGGGTCGGGGAACACTGAAGCTTTCTTT. This translates into CASSLEGSGNTEAFF.

The V gene is TRBV7-7, the J gene TRBJ2-2; 8 bases fit TRBD2. V lost 10 bases and J lost 4; bases outside the gene matches: 11. This CDR3 has 15 residues. Germline-derived CDR1 and CDR2 are SSHAT and FNYEAQ (reference sequence). The CDR3 protein is CAILGGGAFTGELFF. In DNA form, the CDR3 reads TGTGCCATCCTCGGGGGGGGTGCCTTCACCGGGGAGCTGTTTTTT.

The V and J genes are TRBV6-4 and TRBJ2-1; 11 bases are a match to TRBD2. This CDR3 is 16 amino acids long. Germline V gene sequence: CDR1 MRHNA, CDR2 SNTAGT. Trimming took 0 bases from V and 5 from J; bases not matched to a gene: 3. Written as DNA, the CDR3 is TGTGCCAGCAGTGACTCGGCTAGCGGGGGGAACAATGAGCAGTTCTTC. Translating it yields CASSDSASGGNNEQFF.

The chain links TRBV7-2 to TRBJ1-1, with D uncertain. This CDR3 comprises 14 residues. Trimming stripped 1 base from V and 3 bases from J, with 9 bases between. Germline CDR1 is SGHTA and CDR2 is FQGNSA. The CDR3, as DNA: TGTGCCAGCAGCTTAGGGCGCGGATACACTGAAGCTTTCTTT. It specifies CASSLGRGYTEAFF.

The chain joins TRBV19 to TRBJ1-2, with 7 nucleotides matching TRBD1. Per germline, CDR1 LNHDA and CDR2 SQIVND (reference sequence). The CDR3 sequence is 15 residues long. V was clipped by 5 bases and J by 2 bases; unmatched bases: 8. CDR3 region: CASSRWDSLNYGYTF. The DNA of the CDR3 is TGTGCCAGTAGTCGCTGGGACAGCCTAAACTATGGCTACACCTTC.

This clone came up a few times. The chain has TRBV30 and TRBJ1-1; a possible D gene is TRBD1 (5 bases). The CDR3 sequence is 13 residues long. Germline CDR1 and CDR2: GTSNPN and SVGIG (reference sequence). Between the trimmed V and J ends, which lost 0 bases and 1 base, there was a span of 6 bases. The CDR3, as DNA: TGTGCCTGGAGTGTACAGGCGAACACTGAAGCTTTCTTT. Its protein product is CAWSVQANTEAFF.

This chain links TRBV3-1 (or the pseudogene TRBV3-2) with TRBJ1-6, with D possibly matching TRBD1 (6 bases). The germline V and J ends were trimmed by 2 bases and 6 bases, with 17 bases remaining between them. The CDR3 loop spans 17 amino acids. Germline assignment: CDR1 LGHDT and CDR2 YNNKEL (reference sequence). CDR3 nucleotide sequence: TGTGCCAGCAGCCAACAGGGGTCGACGGTCCTTAATTCACCCCTCCACTTT. It codes for CASSQQGSTVLNSPLHF.

The chain uses TRBV9 and TRBJ2-6; no clear D. Germline CDR1 reads SGDLS; CDR2 reads YYNGEE. Between the trimmed V and J ends, which lost 5 bases and 0 bases, there was a span of 3 bases. The length of the CDR3 is 13 residues. CDR3 in amino acids: CASRSSGANVLTF. The CDR3 DNA is TGTGCCAGCAGGAGCTCTGGGGCCAACGTCCTGACTTTC.

The V and J genes are TRBV12-5 and TRBJ1-5, with D uncertain. The CDR3 consists of 12 residues. Germline values: CDR1 LGHNT, CDR2 FRNRAP. Between the trimmed V and J ends, which lost 5 bases and 1 base, there was a span of 3 bases. CDR3 bases: TGTGCTAGTGGTCTAAGCAATCAGCCCCAGCATTTT. Protein sequence: CASGLSNQPQHF.

A few counts support this clone. The chain links TRBV24-1 to TRBJ1-5, with 8 positions matching TRBD1. The trim removed 2 bases at V and 4 bases at J, leaving 6 bases unmatched. This CDR3 region has 16 residues. The germline V gene encodes CDR1 KGHDR and CDR2 SFDVKD. The CDR3, as DNA: TGTGCCACCAGTGATTCCTTCAGGGGGCAGAATCAGCCCCAGCATTTT. Translated: CATSDSFRGQNQPQHF.

The gene calls are TRBV6-5 and TRBJ2-7; 11 bases are shared with TRBD2. With 8 bases clipped from V and 6 bases from J, the junction kept 6 bases outside the gene matches. Germline-derived CDR1 and CDR2 are MNHEY and SVGAGI. The CDR3 runs to 13 residues. CDR3 DNA: TGTGCCAGCCGTAGCGGGGGGGCTTTCGAGCAGTACTTC. This translates into CASRSGGAFEQYF.

The CDR3 protein is CASSKPGTGDEKLFF. CDR3 DNA sequence: TGTGCCAGCAGCAAACCTGGAACAGGGGACGAAAAACTGTTTTTT. V usage is TRBV21-1 and J usage is TRBJ1-4; the D call of TRBD1 is as the table states it, not checked on the DNA. TRBV21-1 is a pseudogene. The length of the CDR3 is 15 residues.

V gene TRBV7-9 combines with J gene TRBJ2-7; D possibly corresponds to TRBD2 (7 bases). There are 13 residues in the CDR3. Trimming removed 5 bases from V and 5 bases from J, with 13 bases in between. Germline V gives CDR1 SEHNR, CDR2 FQNEAQ (reference sequence). CDR3 residues: CASSRGGDNEQYF. CDR3 in DNA: TGTGCCAGCAGCCGGGGAGGGGACAACGAGCAGTACTTC.

V is TRBV5-4 and J is TRBJ1-2, with D possibly TRBD1 on 6 matching bases. The CDR3 extends over 15 amino acids. The germline V gene encodes CDR1 SGHNT and CDR2 YYREEE (reference sequence). The V gene lost 4 bases and the J gene lost 5 bases, with 18 bases spanning the gap. The CDR3 region has the DNA TGTGCCAGCAGCCCTTTCCTACAGGGCCCATATGGCTACACCTTC. Protein sequence: CASSPFLQGPYGYTF. The variable domain in full, with the rest retrieved from reference TRBV5-4 and TRBJ1-2, is ETGVTQSPTHLIKTRGQQVTLRCSSQSGHNTVSWYQQALGQGPQFIFQYYREEENGRGNFPPRFSGLQFPNYSSELNVNALELDDSALYLCASSPFLQGPYGYTFGSGTRLTVV.

The J gene is TRBJ1-1, the V gene TRBV7-2; D unclear. The CDR3 length is 14 residues. Trimming stripped 3 bases from V and 1 base from J, with 9 bases between. The germline CDR1 and CDR2 sequences are SGHTA and FQGNSA. The CDR3: CASSFGPPNTEAFF. The CDR3 DNA sequence: TGTGCCAGCAGCTTTGGGCCGCCGAACACTGAAGCTTTCTTT.

The V gene is TRBV7-9, the J gene TRBJ1-2; no firm D call. CDR1 is SEHNR, CDR2 FQNEAQ, per germline (reference sequence). Trimming stripped 9 bases from V and 2 bases from J, with 7 bases between. The CDR3 extends over 11 amino acids. CDR3 loop: CASPGNYGYTF. The CDR3 DNA is TGTGCCAGTCCGGGGAACTATGGCTACACCTTC.

The chain has TRBV9 and TRBJ1-2; D is unclear. The CDR3 extends over 17 amino acids. Trimming shortened V by 4 bases and J by 4 bases, and 23 bases separated the two germline ends. The germline gives CDR1 SGDLS, CDR2 YYNGEE. Here the CDR3 reads CASSSIGRGWIGYGYTF. The CDR3 DNA follows: TGTGCCAGCAGCTCCATCGGGCGGGGTTGGATCGGCTATGGCTACACCTTC.

The chain has TRBV5-5 and TRBJ1-1; 9 nucleotides align to TRBD1. CDR3 length: 13 residues. V shed 0 bases, J shed 13 bases, and the junction held 7 bases outside the gene matches. CDR1 and CDR2 from the germline V gene are SGHKS and YYEKEE (reference sequence). The CDR3 spells CASSLGGTGIDFF. CDR3 bases: TGTGCCAGCAGCTTGGGGGGGACAGGGATCGATTTCTTT.

This chain joins TRBV6-5 and TRBJ1-1; 7 positions match TRBD1. Unmatched junction bases numbered 5, after V lost 0 bases and J lost 4 bases. The germline V gene encodes CDR1 MNHEY and CDR2 SVGAGI. The CDR3 totals 15 residues. The CDR3 reads CASSYSLQGSTEAFF. CDR3 nucleotide sequence: TGTGCCAGCAGTTACTCGTTACAGGGGAGCACTGAAGCTTTCTTT.

J is TRBJ1-2 and V is TRBV7-6; the D is unclear. Germline CDR1 SGHVS, CDR2 FNYEAQ. The V and J ends lost 7 bases and 7 bases respectively, with 10 bases between them. The CDR3 totals 11 residues. CDR3 in DNA: TGTGCCAGCACTTTAGGGAGTGGCTACACCTTC. Its translation: CASTLGSGYTF.

The chain combines TRBV29-1 with TRBJ2-1; a possible D gene is TRBD2 (5 bases). The CDR3 is made up of 11 amino acids. Trimming removed 4 bases at V and 9 bases at J, with 10 bases between. Germline lookup yields CDR1 SQVTM and CDR2 ANQGSEA. DNA for the CDR3: TGCAGCGTTGTAAAACGGGGTGAGCAGTTCTTC. Translating gives CSVVKRGEQFF.